This T cell receptor beta chain was recovered during a study of blood T cell repertoires in COVID-19. This table comes from immunoSEQ multiplex PCR, and its TCRdb copy is limited to in-frame clones, with some not included. The sample yields approximately 170,000 clones, about 89% seen once. The germline gives CDR1 KGHDR, CDR2 SFDVKD. The CDR3 loop spans 12 amino acids. The germline V and J ends were trimmed by 1 base and 11 bases, with 10 bases remaining between them. The sample was peripheral blood. The sequence derives from a young man who had recovered from COVID-19. The V call is TRBV24-1, the J call TRBJ1-2, with a possible D match to TRBD1 (6 bases). The CDR3 sequence: CATSDLTGRYTF. In DNA form, the CDR3 reads TGTGCCACCAGTGATTTAACAGGGCGTTACACCTTC.